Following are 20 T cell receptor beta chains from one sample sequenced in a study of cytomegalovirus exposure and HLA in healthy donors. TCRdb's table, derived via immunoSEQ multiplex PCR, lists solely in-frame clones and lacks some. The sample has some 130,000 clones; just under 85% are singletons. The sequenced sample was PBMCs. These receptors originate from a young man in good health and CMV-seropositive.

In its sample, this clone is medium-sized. CDR3 nucleotides: TGCGCCAGCAGCCAAGACAGGGATATGAATACGCAGTATTTT. Its protein is CASSQDRDMNTQYF. V is TRBV4-3 and J is TRBJ2-3; a weak D match, TRBD1 (5 bases). Trimming pared 0 bases from V and 7 bases from J, leaving 11 bases between. CDR3 length: 14 residues. CDR1 is LGHNA, CDR2 YSLEER, per germline.

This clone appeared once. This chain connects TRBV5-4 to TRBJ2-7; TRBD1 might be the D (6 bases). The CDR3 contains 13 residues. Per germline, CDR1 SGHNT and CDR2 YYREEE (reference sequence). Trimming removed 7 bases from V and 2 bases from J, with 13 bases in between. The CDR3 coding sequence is TGTGCCAGCTCCGGGACACCGGCCTACGAGCAGTACTTC. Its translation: CASSGTPAYEQYF.

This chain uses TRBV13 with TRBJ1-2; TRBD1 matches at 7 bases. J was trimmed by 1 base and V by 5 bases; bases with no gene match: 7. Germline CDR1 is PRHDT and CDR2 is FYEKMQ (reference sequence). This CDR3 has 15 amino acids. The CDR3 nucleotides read TGTGCCAGCAGCGCCGGGACAGCCGTTAACTATGGCTACACCTTC. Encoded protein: CASSAGTAVNYGYTF.

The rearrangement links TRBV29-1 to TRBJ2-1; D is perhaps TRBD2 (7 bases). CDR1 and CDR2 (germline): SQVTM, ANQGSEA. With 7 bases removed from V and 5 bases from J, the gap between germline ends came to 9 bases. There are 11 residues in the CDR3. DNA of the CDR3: TGCAGCGGGGAGGGGGACAATGAGCAGTTCTTC. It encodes CSGEGDNEQFF.

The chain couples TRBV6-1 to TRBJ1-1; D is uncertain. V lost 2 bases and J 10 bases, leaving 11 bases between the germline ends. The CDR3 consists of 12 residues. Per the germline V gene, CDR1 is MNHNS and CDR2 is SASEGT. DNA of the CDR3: TGTGCCAGCAGTGAAAGAGCGGTTGGAGCTTTCTTT. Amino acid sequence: CASSERAVGAFF.

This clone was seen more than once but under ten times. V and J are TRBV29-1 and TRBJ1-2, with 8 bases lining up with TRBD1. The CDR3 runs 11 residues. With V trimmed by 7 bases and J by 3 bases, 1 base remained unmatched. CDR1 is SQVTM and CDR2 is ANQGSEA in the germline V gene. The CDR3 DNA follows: TGCAGCGCAGGGGGCGACTATGGCTACACCTTC. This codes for CSAGGDYGYTF.

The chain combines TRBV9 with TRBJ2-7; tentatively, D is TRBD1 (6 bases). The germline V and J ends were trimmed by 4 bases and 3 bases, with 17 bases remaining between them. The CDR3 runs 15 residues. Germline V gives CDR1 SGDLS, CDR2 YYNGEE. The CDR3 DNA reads TGTGCCAGCAGCCTTTCGCCCACAGGGCTCTACGAGCAGTACTTC. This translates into CASSLSPTGLYEQYF.

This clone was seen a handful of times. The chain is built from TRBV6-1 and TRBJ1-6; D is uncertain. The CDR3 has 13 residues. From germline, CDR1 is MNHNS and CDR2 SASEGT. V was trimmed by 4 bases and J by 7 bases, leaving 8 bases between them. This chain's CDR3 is CASSGGSNSPLHF. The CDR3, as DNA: TGTGCCAGCAGTGGAGGGAGCAATTCACCCCTCCACTTT.

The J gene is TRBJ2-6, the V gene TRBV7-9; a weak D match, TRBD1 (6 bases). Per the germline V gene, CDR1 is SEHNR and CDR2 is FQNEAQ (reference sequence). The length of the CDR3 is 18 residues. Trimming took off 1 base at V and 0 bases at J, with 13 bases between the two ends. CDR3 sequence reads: CASSLGAGAYSGANVLTF. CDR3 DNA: TGTGCCAGCAGCTTAGGGGCAGGGGCTTACTCTGGGGCCAACGTCCTGACTTTC.

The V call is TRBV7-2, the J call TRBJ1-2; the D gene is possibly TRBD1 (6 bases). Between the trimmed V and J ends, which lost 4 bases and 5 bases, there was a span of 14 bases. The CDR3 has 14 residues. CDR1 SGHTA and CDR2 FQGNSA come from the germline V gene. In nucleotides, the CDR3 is TGTGCCAGCAGCTCCTTCGGACAGATGTATGGCTACACCTTC. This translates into CASSSFGQMYGYTF.

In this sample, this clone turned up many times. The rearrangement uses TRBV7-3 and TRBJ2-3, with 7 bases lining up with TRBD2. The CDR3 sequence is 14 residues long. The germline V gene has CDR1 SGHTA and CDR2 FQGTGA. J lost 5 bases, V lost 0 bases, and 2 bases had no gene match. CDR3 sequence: CASSLTPGGDTQYF. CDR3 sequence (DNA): TGTGCCAGCAGCTTAACCCCGGGGGGAGATACGCAGTATTTT. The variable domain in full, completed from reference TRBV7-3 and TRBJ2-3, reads GAGVSQTPSNKVTEKGKYVELRCDPISGHTALYWYRQSLGQGPEFLIYFQGTGAADDSGLPNDRFFAVRPEGSVSTLKIQRTERGDSAVYLCASSLTPGGDTQYFGPGTRLTVL.

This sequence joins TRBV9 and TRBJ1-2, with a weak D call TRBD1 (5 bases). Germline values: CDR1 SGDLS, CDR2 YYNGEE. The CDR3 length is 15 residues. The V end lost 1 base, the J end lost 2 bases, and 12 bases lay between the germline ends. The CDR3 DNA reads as TGTGCCAGCAGCGTATTTCCAGGGTCCAACTATGGCTACACCTTC. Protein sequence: CASSVFPGSNYGYTF.

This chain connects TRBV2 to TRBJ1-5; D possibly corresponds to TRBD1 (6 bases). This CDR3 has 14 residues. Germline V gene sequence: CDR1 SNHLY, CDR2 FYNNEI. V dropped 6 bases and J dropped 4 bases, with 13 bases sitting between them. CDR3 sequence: CASSPGQNNQPQHF. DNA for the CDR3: TGTGCCAGCAGCCCAGGACAGAATAATCAGCCCCAGCATTTT.

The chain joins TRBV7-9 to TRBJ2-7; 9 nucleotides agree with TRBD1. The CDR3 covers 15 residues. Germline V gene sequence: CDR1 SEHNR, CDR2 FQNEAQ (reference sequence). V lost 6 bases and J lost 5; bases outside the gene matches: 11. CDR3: CASSFTGTGINEQYF. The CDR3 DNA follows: TGTGCCAGCAGTTTTACCGGGACAGGGATCAACGAGCAGTACTTC.

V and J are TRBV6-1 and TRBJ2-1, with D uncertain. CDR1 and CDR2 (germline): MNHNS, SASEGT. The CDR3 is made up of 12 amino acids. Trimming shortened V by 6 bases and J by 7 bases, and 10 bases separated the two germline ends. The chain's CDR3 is CASRNSANEQFF. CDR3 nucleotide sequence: TGTGCCAGCAGGAACAGTGCTAATGAGCAGTTCTTC.

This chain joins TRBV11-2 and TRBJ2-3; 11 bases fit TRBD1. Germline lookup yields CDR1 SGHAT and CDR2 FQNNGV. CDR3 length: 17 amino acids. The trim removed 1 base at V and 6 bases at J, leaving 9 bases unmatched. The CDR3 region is CASSLAGGQGARDTQYF. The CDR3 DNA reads TGTGCCAGCAGCTTAGCTGGCGGACAGGGGGCGCGGGATACGCAGTATTTT. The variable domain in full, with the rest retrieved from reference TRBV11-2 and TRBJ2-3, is EAGVAQSPRYKIIEKRQSVAFWCNPISGHATLYWYQQILGQGPKLLIQFQNNGVVDDSQLPKDRFSAERLKGVDSTLKIQPAKLEDSAVYLCASSLAGGQGARDTQYFGPGTRLTVL.

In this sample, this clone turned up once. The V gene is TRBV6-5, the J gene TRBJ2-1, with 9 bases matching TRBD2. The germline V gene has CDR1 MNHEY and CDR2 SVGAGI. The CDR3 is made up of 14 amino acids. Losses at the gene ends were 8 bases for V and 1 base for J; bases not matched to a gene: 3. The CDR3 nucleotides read TGTGCCAGCCGGCGGGAGGGTTCCTACAATGAGCAGTTCTTC. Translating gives CASRREGSYNEQFF.

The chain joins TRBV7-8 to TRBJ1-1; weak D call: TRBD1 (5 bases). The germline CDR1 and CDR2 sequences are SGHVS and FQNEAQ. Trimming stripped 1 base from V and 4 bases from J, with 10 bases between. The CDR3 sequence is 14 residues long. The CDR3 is CASSLGVGGTEAFF. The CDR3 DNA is TGTGCCAGCAGCTTAGGAGTCGGGGGCACTGAAGCTTTCTTT. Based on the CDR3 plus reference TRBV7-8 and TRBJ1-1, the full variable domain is GAGVSQSPRYKVAKRGQDVALRCDPISGHVSLFWYQQALGQGPEFLTYFQNEAQLDKSGLPSDRFFAERPEGSVSTLKIQRTQQEDSAVYLCASSLGVGGTEAFFGQGTRLTVV.

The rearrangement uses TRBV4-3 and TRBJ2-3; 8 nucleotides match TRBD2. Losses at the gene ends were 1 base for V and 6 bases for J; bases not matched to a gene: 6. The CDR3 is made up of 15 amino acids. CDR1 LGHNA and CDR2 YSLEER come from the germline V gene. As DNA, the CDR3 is TGCGCCAGCAGCCAAGGGGGACTAGGTGGCGATACGCAGTATTTT. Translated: CASSQGGLGGDTQYF.

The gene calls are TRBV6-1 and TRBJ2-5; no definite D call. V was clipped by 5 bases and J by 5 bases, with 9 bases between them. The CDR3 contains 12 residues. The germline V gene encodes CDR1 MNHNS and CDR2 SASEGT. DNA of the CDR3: TGTGCCAGCAGTCAGACAATGGAGACCCAGTACTTC. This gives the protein CASSQTMETQYF.